The TCR beta chain under discussion was sequenced for a study of blood T cell repertoires in COVID-19. In the study overall: The origin of the acute and convalescent COVID-19 samples was the United States, Italy and Spain. Sample material is recorded as cDNA or gDNA derived from T cells, B-cell-depleted T cells, or PBMCs.

The CDR3 sequence is 14 residues long. Germline CDR1 is LNHDA and CDR2 is SQIVND (reference sequence). V was pared by 3 bases and J by 0 bases, with 8 bases between. Generated by immunoSEQ multiplex PCR, the TCRdb table keeps only in-frame clones and is missing some. The table includes fewer than 70,000 clones, approximately 82% detected once. This clone was detected only a few times. This TCR was recovered from a woman older than 75 with acute or convalescent COVID-19. The V and J genes are TRBV19 and TRBJ1-1; tentative D call: TRBD1 (5 bases). Sequenced material: peripheral blood. CDR3 DNA: TGTGCCAGTAGTATCCCAGGGTTGAACACTGAAGCTTTCTTT. Translating it yields CASSIPGLNTEAFF.